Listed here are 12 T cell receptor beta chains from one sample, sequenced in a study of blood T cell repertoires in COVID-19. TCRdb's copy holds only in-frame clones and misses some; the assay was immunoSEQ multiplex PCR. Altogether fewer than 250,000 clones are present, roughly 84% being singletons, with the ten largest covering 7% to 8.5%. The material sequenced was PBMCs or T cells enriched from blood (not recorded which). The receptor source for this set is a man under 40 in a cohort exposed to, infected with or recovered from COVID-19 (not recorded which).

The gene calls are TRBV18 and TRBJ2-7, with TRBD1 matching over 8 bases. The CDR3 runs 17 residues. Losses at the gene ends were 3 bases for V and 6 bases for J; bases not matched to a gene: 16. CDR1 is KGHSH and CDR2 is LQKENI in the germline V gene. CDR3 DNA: TGTGCCAGCTCACCGATGCCCGGGACAGGATCCGGGGGCGAGCAGTACTTC. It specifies CASSPMPGTGSGGEQYF.

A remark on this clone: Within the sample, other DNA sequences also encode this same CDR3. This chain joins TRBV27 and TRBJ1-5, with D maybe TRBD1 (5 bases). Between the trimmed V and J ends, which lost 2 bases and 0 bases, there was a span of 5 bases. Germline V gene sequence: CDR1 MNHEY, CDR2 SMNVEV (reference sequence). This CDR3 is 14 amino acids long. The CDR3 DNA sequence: TGTGCCAGCAGTTTACAGGGTAGCAATCAGCCCCAGCATTTT. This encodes CASSLQGSNQPQHF.

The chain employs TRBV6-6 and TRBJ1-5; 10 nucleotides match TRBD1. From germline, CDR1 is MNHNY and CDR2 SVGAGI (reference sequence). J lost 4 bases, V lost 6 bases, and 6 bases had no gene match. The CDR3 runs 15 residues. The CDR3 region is CASRLGQGTNQPQHF. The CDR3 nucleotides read TGTGCCAGCAGACTGGGACAGGGGACGAATCAGCCCCAGCATTTT.

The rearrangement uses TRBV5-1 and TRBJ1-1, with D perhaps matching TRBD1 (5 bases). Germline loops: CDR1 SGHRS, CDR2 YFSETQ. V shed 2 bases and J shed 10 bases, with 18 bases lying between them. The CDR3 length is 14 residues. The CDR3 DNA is TGCGCCAGCAGCTTAAATGCAGGGATTCCGGGAGCTTTCTTT. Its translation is CASSLNAGIPGAFF.

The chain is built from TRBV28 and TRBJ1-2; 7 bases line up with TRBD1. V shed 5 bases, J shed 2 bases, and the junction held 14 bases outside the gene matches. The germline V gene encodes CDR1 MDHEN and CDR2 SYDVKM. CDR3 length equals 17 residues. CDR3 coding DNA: TGTGCCAGCAGTCAACGTCACCCGGGACAGAAAAACTATGGCTACACCTTC. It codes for CASSQRHPGQKNYGYTF.

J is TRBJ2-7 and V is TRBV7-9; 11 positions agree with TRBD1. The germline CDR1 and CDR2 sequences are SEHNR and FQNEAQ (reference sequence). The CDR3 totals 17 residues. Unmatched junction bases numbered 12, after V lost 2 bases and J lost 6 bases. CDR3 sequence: CASSLRFPGQGAGEQYF. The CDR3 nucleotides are TGTGCCAGCAGCTTACGGTTCCCCGGACAGGGGGCGGGCGAGCAGTACTTC.

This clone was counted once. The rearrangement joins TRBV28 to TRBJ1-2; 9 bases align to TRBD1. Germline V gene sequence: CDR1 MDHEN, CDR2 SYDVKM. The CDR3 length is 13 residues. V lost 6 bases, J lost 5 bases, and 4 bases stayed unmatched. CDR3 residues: CASSTGTGYGYTF. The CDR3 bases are TGTGCCAGCAGCACCGGGACAGGGTATGGCTACACCTTC.

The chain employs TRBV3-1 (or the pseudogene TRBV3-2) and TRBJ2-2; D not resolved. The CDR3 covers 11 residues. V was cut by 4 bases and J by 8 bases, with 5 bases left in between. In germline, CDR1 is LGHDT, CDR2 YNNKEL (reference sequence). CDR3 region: CASSLLGELFF. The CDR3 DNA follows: TGTGCCAGCAGCCTCCTTGGGGAGCTGTTTTTT.

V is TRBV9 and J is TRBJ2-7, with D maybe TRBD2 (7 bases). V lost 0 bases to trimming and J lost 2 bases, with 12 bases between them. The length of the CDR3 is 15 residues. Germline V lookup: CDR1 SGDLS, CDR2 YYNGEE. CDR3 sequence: CASSVGGGRTYEQYF. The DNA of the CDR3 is TGTGCCAGCAGCGTAGGGGGGGGCAGAACCTACGAGCAGTACTTC.

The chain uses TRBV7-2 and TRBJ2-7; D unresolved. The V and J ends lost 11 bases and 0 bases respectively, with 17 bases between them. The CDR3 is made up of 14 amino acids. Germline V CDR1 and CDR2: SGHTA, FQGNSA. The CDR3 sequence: CASKVSGVSYEQYF. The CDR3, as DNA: TGTGCCTCCAAGGTCTCTGGAGTCTCCTACGAGCAGTACTTC.

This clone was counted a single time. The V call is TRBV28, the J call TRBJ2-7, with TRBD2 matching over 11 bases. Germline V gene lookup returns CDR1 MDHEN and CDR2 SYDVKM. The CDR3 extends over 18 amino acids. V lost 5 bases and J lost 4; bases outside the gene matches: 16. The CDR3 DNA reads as TGTGCCAGCAGTCCCCCTCCACTAGCGGGAGCTTGGAGGTACGAGCAGTACTTC. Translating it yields CASSPPPLAGAWRYEQYF.

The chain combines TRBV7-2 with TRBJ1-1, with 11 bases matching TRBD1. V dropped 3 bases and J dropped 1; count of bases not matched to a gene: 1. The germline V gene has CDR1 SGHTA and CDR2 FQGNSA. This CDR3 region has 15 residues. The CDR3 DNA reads TGTGCCAGCAGCTTCGGACAGGGGGCGAACACTGAAGCTTTCTTT. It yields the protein CASSFGQGANTEAFF.